The clone carrying this T cell receptor beta chain was picked up one time. This sample stems from a study of shared clonotypes between healthy human individuals. Clones were read by immunoSEQ multiplex PCR, and TCRdb kept only the in-frame ones, dropping some. The sample has approximately 2,300,000 clones, 80% to 95% seen once. Germline assignment: CDR1 MDHEN and CDR2 SYDVKM. V dropped 8 bases and J dropped 11 bases, with 19 bases sitting between them. There are 13 residues in the CDR3. Sequencing used naive CD4+ T cells from PBMCs. The subset denotes: CD45RA+ positively selected. The chain links TRBV28 to TRBJ2-1; perhaps TRBD2 as D (6 bases). The origin of this receptor is a man aged 18 to 30 in good health. Some clones in this sample may be carry-over from other donors' samples. CDR3 coding DNA: TGTGCCAGCCATAACCGGGAGAAGGGGAAGCAGTTCTTC. As protein: CASHNREKGKQFF.